This T cell receptor (beta chain) was observed in a study of T-cell reconstitution after alpha-beta-depleted transplantation in children. This sample's TCRbeta library carried unique molecular identifier barcodes. MiXCR, run by TCRdb on the PCR reads, gives a single entry per CDR3 protein. Altogether approximately 290,000 distinct CDR3 sequences are present, around a tenth being singletons, with the ten largest covering around 24%. Study conclusions and caveats: Reports say that about two months after transplant, the alpha-beta T cells came out of several hundred graft clones that had expanded. After transplant, high TCRbeta diversity at day 60 in some patients arose from surviving recipient T cells and thymic progenitors.

This clonotype has at least ten counts. Antigen specificity is unknown. V lost 0 bases, J lost 6 bases, and 12 bases lay in between. Germline CDR1 is DFQATT and CDR2 is SNEGSKA (reference sequence). CDR3 length equals 13 residues. The rearrangement joins TRBV20-1 to TRBJ2-7; possibly TRBD1 or TRBD2 for D (5 bases each). This receptor was taken from a male patient aged 2-15 years who had a stem cell transplant for chronic granulomatous disease, so the T cells may come from the graft donor. The source was peripheral blood, collected 180 days after TCRalphabeta/CD19-depleted stem cell transplant. Here the CDR3 DNA reads TGCAGTGCTAGAGATTTATTCGGGGCCGAGCAGTACTTC. Translation: CSARDLFGAEQYF.